This T cell receptor (beta chain) was documented in a study of blood T cells in healthy people across ages. Study-level information: Template switching picked up about one barcoded beta molecule for each two T cells. Findings and limits, study-wide: Shifts in expanded clonotypes may have been confounded by donor CMV status, which was unknown. Older age went with lower TCR beta diversity per million T cells, in a roughly linear way.

Comment on this clonotype: The antigen is not known.

Using a J-beta primer mix together with a sample-barcoded 5' primer, a second PCR was run for roughly 6 to 12 cycles. TCRdb ran MiXCR on the 5' RACE reads and lists one entry per CDR3 protein. The sample gives about 1.5 million distinct CDR3 sequences, 35% to 45% of which show up once; approximately 4.1% is in the top ten. CDR1 is KGHSH, CDR2 LQKENI, per germline. The CDR3 sequence is 16 residues long. Trimming pared 0 bases from V and 0 bases from J, leaving 10 bases between. The sequenced sample was blood. V gene TRBV18 combines with J gene TRBJ2-3; D is unresolved. The receptor was derived from a woman in her late teens or twenties in good health. The CDR3 loop reads CASSPPSVASTDTQYF. In DNA, the CDR3 is TGTGCCAGCTCACCACCGTCCGTAGCTAGCACAGATACGCAGTATTTT.